This T cell receptor beta chain originates from a study of blood T cell repertoires in COVID-19. Study in general: PBMCs, B-cell-depleted T cells, or T cells were the source of the cDNA or gDNA that made up the material.

Germline assignment: CDR1 MNHEY and CDR2 SVGAGI. CDR3 length equals 13 residues. The ends were cut back, 6 bases at V and 3 bases at J, with 12 bases in the middle. The table lists this clone with a few counts. Only in-frame clones appear in the TCRdb table, and some are missing; sequencing was by immunoSEQ multiplex PCR. The top ten hold less than 2.5% of the sample, which has about 140,000 clones, over 70% seen once. The source is a woman between 55 and 75 years old with acute or convalescent COVID-19. This sequence joins TRBV6-5 and TRBJ2-7, with D maybe TRBD1 (6 bases). Material for sequencing was peripheral blood. CDR3 in amino acids: CASRGATVYEQYF. For the CDR3, the DNA is TGTGCCAGCAGGGGGGCCACGGTCTACGAGCAGTACTTC.